Below are 12 T cell receptor beta chains sequenced from a single sample in a study of Ad26.COV2.S vaccination and SARS-CoV-2 variants. Sequencing used immunoSEQ multiplex PCR; TCRdb keeps in-frame clones, though not all of them. In the table there are 250,000 to 300,000 clones, 70% to 90% of which are singletons. The treatment here: roughly 18 received Ad26.COV2.S at low or high dose, single or two shots; about 5 received placebo; per-sample allocation not given. Samples analyzed were those drawn on day 63 after the first vaccine or placebo injection. Specimen: peripheral blood, collected in a trial of Ad26.COV2.S vaccine versus placebo. The receptor set was obtained from a person between 18 and 59 years old who received the Ad26.COV2.S COVID-19 vaccine or a placebo.

This rearrangement joins TRBV5-6 to TRBJ2-2, with 10 nucleotides matching TRBD2. The germline CDR1 and CDR2 sequences are SGHDT and YYEEEE. CDR3 length: 17 amino acids. V gave up 1 base and J gave up 1 base; unmatched junction bases: 4. The CDR3 sequence is CASSLRTSGLNTGELFF. DNA of the CDR3: TGTGCCAGCAGCTTGCGGACTAGCGGTCTGAACACCGGGGAGCTGTTTTTT. Full variable domain (rest looked up from reference TRBV5-6 and TRBJ2-2): DAGVTQSPTHLIKTRGQQVTLRCSPKSGHDTVSWYQQALGQGPQFIFQYYEEEERQRGNFPDRFSGHQFPNYSSELNVNALLLGDSALYLCASSLRTSGLNTGELFFGEGSRLTVL.

This clone has just one count. The rearrangement joins TRBV12-3 or TRBV12-4 to TRBJ2-1; D call uncertain. The CDR3 has 13 residues. V gave up 6 bases and J gave up 5 bases, with 11 bases separating them. CDR3 region: CASSLLRDNEQFF. DNA for the CDR3: TGTGCCAGCAGCCTCCTCCGAGACAATGAGCAGTTCTTC.

The V and J genes are TRBV2 and TRBJ2-1, with TRBD2 identical over 13 bases. There are 14 residues in the CDR3. CDR1 and CDR2 from the germline V gene are SNHLY and FYNNEI. Losses at the gene ends were 7 bases for V and 12 bases for J; bases not matched to a gene: 9. CDR3 nucleotide sequence: TGTGCCAGCAAGGGACTAGCGGGGTGGTGGGGGCAGTTCTTC. Protein sequence: CASKGLAGWWGQFF. Full variable domain (missing parts from reference TRBV2 and TRBJ2-1): EPEVTQTPSHQVTQMGQEVILRCVPISNHLYFYWYRQILGQKVEFLVSFYNNEISEKSEIFDDQFSVERPDGSNFTLKIRSTKLEDSAMYFCASKGLAGWWGQFFGPGTRLTVL.

This chain joins TRBV7-2 and TRBJ2-7; TRBD1 matches at 7 bases. Per the germline V gene, CDR1 is SGHTA and CDR2 is FQGNSA. The CDR3 is made up of 13 amino acids. V dropped 4 bases and J dropped 3; count of bases not matched to a gene: 3. The CDR3 is CASSSQGIYEQYF. In nucleotides, the CDR3 is TGTGCCAGCAGCTCACAGGGGATCTACGAGCAGTACTTC.

The V gene is TRBV4-2, the J gene TRBJ2-5; no definite D call. This CDR3 spans 14 amino acids. The V end lost 0 bases, the J end lost 5 bases, and 10 bases lay between the germline ends. The germline CDR1 and CDR2 sequences are LGHNA and YNFKEQ. The CDR3: CASSQDESGETQYF. The CDR3 DNA sequence: TGTGCCAGCAGCCAAGACGAGTCTGGGGAGACCCAGTACTTC.

The rearrangement links TRBV21-1 to TRBJ2-7. TRBV21-1 is listed as a pseudogene. This CDR3 spans 16 amino acids. This CDR3 reads CASSKCRSVSTYEQYF. CDR3 bases: TGTGCCAGCAGCAAATGTAGGTCAGTATCCACCTACGAGCAGTACTTC.

V usage is TRBV4-1 and J usage is TRBJ2-7; no definite D call. Germline lookup yields CDR1 MGHRA and CDR2 YSYEKL. This CDR3 region has 14 residues. Trimming stripped 1 base from V and 5 bases from J, with 12 bases between. CDR3 in DNA: TGCGCCAGCAGCCAAGTTCGTCTCGGGCACGAGCAGTACTTC. Encoded protein: CASSQVRLGHEQYF.

The chain uses TRBV19 and TRBJ2-4; no firm D call. The germline V gene has CDR1 LNHDA and CDR2 SQIVND (reference sequence). Trimming left V 6 bases short and J 8 bases short, with 17 bases between. The CDR3 length is 14 residues. CDR3 loop: CASSPAGPLDIQYF. DNA for the CDR3: TGTGCCAGTAGCCCTGCTGGACCTTTAGACATTCAGTACTTC.

The chain couples TRBV10-3 to TRBJ1-4; weak D call: TRBD1 (5 bases). Between the trimmed V and J ends, which lost 0 bases and 4 bases, there was a span of 9 bases. Germline CDR1 reads ENHRY; CDR2 reads SYGVKD. The CDR3 totals 15 residues. The CDR3: CAISESGLNNEKLFF. The CDR3 nucleotides read TGTGCCATCAGTGAGTCGGGGCTCAATAATGAAAAACTGTTTTTT.

The chain is built from TRBV7-6 and TRBJ2-5; 9 nucleotides agree with TRBD2. Germline V gene lookup returns CDR1 SGHVS and CDR2 FNYEAQ. V shed 0 bases and J 2 bases; nucleotides not matched to a gene: 4. There are 16 residues in the CDR3. The CDR3 here is CASSLAAGGAQETQYF. The CDR3 nucleotides are TGTGCCAGCAGCTTAGCAGCGGGGGGCGCACAAGAGACCCAGTACTTC.

The chain is built from TRBV11-2 and TRBJ2-1; either TRBD1 or TRBD2 may fit D (5 bases each). V shed 1 base and J shed 8 bases, with 15 bases lying between them. This CDR3 contains 15 residues. CDR1 is SGHAT and CDR2 is FQNNGV in the germline V gene. This CDR3 is CASSLGGAQFHEQFF. As DNA, the CDR3 is TGTGCCAGCAGCTTAGGAGGGGCCCAGTTCCATGAGCAGTTCTTC.

The chain couples TRBV6-6 to TRBJ2-5; maybe TRBD1 (5 bases). CDR1 and CDR2 from the germline V gene are MNHNY and SVGAGI (reference sequence). The CDR3 is made up of 14 amino acids. V shed 11 bases and J shed 5 bases, with 21 bases lying between them. CDR3 DNA sequence: TGTGCCGCCGCAATGACAGCTAATCTGGAGACCCAGTACTTC. This codes for CAAAMTANLETQYF.